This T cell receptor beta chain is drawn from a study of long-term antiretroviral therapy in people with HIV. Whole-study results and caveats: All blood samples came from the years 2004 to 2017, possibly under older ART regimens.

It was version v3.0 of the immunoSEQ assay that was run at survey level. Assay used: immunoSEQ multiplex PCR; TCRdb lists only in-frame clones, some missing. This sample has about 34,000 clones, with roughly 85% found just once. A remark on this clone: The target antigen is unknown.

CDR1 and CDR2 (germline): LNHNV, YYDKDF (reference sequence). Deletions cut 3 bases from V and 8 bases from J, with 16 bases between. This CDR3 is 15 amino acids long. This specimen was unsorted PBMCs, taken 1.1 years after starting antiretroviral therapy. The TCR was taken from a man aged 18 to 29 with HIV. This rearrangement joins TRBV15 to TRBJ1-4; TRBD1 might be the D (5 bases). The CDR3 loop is CATSRNRGLGEKLFF. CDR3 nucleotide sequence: TGTGCCACCAGCAGGAACCGGGGCTTAGGGGAAAAACTGTTTTTT. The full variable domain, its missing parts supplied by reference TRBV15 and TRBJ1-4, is DAMVIQNPRYQVTQFGKPVTLSCSQTLNHNVMYWYQQKSSQAPKLLFHYYDKDFNNEADTPDNFQSRRPNTSFCFLDIRSPGLGDTAMYLCATSRNRGLGEKLFFGSGTQLSVL.